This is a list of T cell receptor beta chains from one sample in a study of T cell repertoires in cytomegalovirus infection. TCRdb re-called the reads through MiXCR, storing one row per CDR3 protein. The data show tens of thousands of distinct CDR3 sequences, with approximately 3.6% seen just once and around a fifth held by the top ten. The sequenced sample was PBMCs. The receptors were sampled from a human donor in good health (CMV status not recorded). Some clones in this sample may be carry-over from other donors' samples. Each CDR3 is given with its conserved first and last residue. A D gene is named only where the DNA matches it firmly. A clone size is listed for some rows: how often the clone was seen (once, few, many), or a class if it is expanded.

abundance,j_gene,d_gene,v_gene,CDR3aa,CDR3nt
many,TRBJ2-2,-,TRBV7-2,CASSSTRTGELFF,TGTGCCAGCAGCTCGACTCGAACCGGGGAGCTGTTTTTT
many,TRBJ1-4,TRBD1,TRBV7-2,CASSSRGLRTEKLFF,TGTGCCAGCAGCTCCAGGGGGCTACGGACCGAAAAACTGTTTTTT
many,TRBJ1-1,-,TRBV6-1,CASSYGGNREAFF,TGTGCCAGCAGTTACGGGGGAAACAGGGAAGCTTTCTTT
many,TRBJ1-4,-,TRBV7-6,CASSLGPAINEKLFF,TGTGCCAGCAGCTTAGGTCCTGCCATCAATGAAAAACTGTTTTTT
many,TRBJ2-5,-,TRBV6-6,CASSYSMGEGQETQYF,TGTGCCAGCAGTTACTCGATGGGGGAAGGGCAAGAGACCCAGTACTTC
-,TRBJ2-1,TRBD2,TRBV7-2,CASTLLASGIPGNEQFF,TGTGCCAGCACATTATTGGCTAGCGGGATCCCTGGGAATGAGCAGTTCTTC
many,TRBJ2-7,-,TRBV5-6,CASRFRASGSYEQYF,TGTGCCAGCAGGTTCCGGGCCTCGGGCTCCTACGAGCAGTACTTC
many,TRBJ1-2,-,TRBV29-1,CSVDGAGGVTYTF,TGCAGCGTTGACGGGGCGGGGGGAGTTACCTACACCTTC
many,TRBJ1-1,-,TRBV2,CASSEATEAFF,TGTGCCAGCAGTGAGGCGACCGAAGCTTTCTTT
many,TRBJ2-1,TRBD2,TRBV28,CASRFTSGRSYNEQFF,TGTGCCAGCAGGTTCACTAGCGGTCGGTCCTACAATGAGCAGTTCTTC
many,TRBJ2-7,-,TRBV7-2,CASSRDGPEQYF,TGTGCCAGCAGCCGTGACGGACCCGAGCAGTACTTC
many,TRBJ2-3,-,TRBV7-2,CASSLDFSDTQYF,TGTGCCAGCAGCTTAGACTTCTCAGATACGCAGTATTTT
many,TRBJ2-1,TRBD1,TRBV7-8,CASSSGTGFYNEQFF,TGTGCCAGCAGCTCAGGGACAGGGTTTTACAATGAGCAGTTCTTC
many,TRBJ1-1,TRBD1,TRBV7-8,CASSPGTGGVKNTEAFF,TGTGCCAGCAGCCCCGGGACAGGGGGGGTGAAGAACACTGAAGCTTTCTTT
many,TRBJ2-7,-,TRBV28,CASSFRGTYYEQYF,TGTGCCAGCAGTTTCCGGGGCACTTACTACGAGCAGTACTTC
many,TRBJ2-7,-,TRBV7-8,CASSLDTSSEQYF,TGTGCCAGCAGCTTAGATACGTCCAGCGAGCAGTACTTC
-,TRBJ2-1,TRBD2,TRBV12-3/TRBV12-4,CASGLRTSGRGNEQFF,TGTGCCAGCGGACTCAGGACTAGCGGGAGAGGCAATGAGCAGTTCTTC
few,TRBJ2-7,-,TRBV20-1,CSARDPQGIYEQYF,TGCAGTGCTAGAGATCCCCAGGGGATCTACGAGCAGTACTTC
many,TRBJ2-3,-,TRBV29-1,CSVLGTSTDTQYF,TGCAGCGTTCTAGGGACCTCAACAGATACGCAGTATTTT
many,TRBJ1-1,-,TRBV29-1,CSVEEANTEAFF,TGCAGCGTAGAGGAAGCGAACACTGAAGCTTTCTTT
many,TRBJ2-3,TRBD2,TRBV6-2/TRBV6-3,CASKAGAPDTQYF,TGTGCCAGCAAGGCGGGAGCCCCAGATACGCAGTATTTT
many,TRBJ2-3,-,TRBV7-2,CASSLETSTDTQYF,TGTGCCAGCAGCTTAGAGACTAGCACAGATACGCAGTATTTT
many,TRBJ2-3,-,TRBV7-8,CASSPRGGMTDTQYF,TGTGCCAGCAGCCCTCGGGGCGGGATGACAGATACGCAGTATTTT
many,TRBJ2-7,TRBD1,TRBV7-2,CASSPGDRPYYEQYF,TGTGCCAGCAGCCCTGGGGACAGACCTTACTACGAGCAGTACTTC
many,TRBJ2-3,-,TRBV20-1,CSARDLASTDTQYF,TGCAGTGCTAGAGATCTAGCTAGCACAGATACGCAGTATTTT
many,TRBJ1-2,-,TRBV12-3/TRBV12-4,CASRNRIYGYTF,TGTGCCAGCCGTAACCGCATTTATGGCTACACCTTC
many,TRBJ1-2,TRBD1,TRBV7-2,CASSSRTGGYTF,TGTGCCAGCAGCTCACGGACAGGCGGCTACACCTTC
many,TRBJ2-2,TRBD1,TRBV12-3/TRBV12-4,CATRTGGFAGELFF,TGTGCCACCCGGACAGGGGGATTTGCCGGGGAGCTGTTTTTT
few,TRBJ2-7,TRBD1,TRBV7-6,CASSLLGQVPSEQYF,TGTGCCAGCAGCTTACTGGGACAGGTCCCGAGCGAGCAGTACTTC
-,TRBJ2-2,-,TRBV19,CASALSRNTGEQFF,TGTGCCAGTGCTTTGTCGCGGAACACCGGGGAGCAGTTTTTT
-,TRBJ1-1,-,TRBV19,CASNRGVSTEAFF,TGTGCCAGTAATCGAGGGGTGAGCACTGAAGCTTTCTTT
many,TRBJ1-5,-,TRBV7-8,CASSRGLNAPSNQPQHF,TGTGCCAGCAGCCGAGGACTCAATGCCCCTAGCAATCAGCCCCAGCATTTT
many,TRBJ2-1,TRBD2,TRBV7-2,CASSRTSTREGRRNEQFF,TGTGCCAGCAGCCGGACCTCGACGCGGGAGGGCCGTAGGAATGAGCAGTTCTTC
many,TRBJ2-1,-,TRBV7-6,CASSLADRRDREQFF,TGTGCCAGCAGCTTAGCGGATCGTCGGGACCGAGAGCAGTTCTTC
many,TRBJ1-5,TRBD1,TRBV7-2,CASSLVTGSNQPQHF,TGTGCCAGCAGCTTAGTGACAGGGAGCAATCAGCCCCAGCATTTT
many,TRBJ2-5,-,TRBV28,CASSTNLHGGTQYF,TGTGCCAGCAGTACGAACCTCCACGGGGGGACCCAGTACTTC
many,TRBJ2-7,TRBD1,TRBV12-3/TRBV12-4,CASSLQGLLEQYF,TGTGCCAGCAGCCTACAGGGGCTCCTGGAGCAGTACTTC
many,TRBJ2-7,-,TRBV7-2,CASSLQPGSTSNEQYF,TGTGCCAGCAGCTTACAACCAGGGTCCACGTCTAACGAGCAGTACTTC
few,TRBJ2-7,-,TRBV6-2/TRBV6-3,CASSYPLSLYEQYF,TGTGCCAGCAGTTACCCCCTCTCCCTCTACGAGCAGTACTTC
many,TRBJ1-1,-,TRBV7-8,CASSATGRLNTEAFF,TGTGCCAGCAGCGCTACGGGACGGTTGAACACTGAAGCTTTCTTT
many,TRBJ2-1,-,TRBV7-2,CASSLGSGSGMNEQFF,TGTGCCAGCAGCTTAGGGTCCGGGTCCGGTATGAATGAGCAGTTCTTC
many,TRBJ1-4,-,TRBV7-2,CASSLEGLGFTNEKLFF,TGTGCCAGCAGCTTAGAAGGTCTCGGGTTCACTAATGAAAAACTGTTTTTT